This T cell receptor (beta chain) came from a study of a mutant IDH1 vaccine in newly diagnosed glioma. Looking at the study overall: There were about 60% males and roughly 38% females among treated patients, whose mean age was about 40 years. Earlier therapy was either radiotherapy, temozolomide, or both, and most got both.

The table came from immunoSEQ multiplex PCR; TCRdb's copy has only in-frame clones and leaves some out. Of about 50,000 clones in the sample, around 92% were seen once. With respect to this clone: Antigen specificity is unknown.

Described time point: week 35, safety follow-up. Each vaccine dose was 300 ug of mutant IDH1 20-mer peptide, with topical imiquimod. The CDR3 runs to 16 residues. Germline V lookup: CDR1 MDHEN, CDR2 SYDVKM. V lost 8 bases, J lost 1 base, and 10 bases stayed unmatched. The V and J genes are TRBV28 and TRBJ2-2, with TRBD2 matching 7 bases. The sequence derives from a man in his fifties with glioma. The material was PBMCs, obtained from a glioma patient whose treatment included an IDH1 peptide vaccine. CDR3 DNA: TGTGCCAGCCATGGGGCGGGAGTGGGGAACACCGGGGAGCTGTTTTTT. As protein: CASHGAGVGNTGELFF.